The clone carrying this T cell receptor (beta chain) has just one count. TCRdb fed the reads into MiXCR, producing one record per CDR3 protein. The sample lists approximately 150,000 distinct CDR3 sequences; more than 15% were seen once. This sample is part of a study of T cell repertoires in cytomegalovirus infection. This CDR3 has 16 amino acids. Looked up from germline, CDR1 is SGHVS and CDR2 is FNYEAQ. The germline V and J ends were trimmed by 7 bases and 4 bases, with 22 bases remaining between them. The TCR originated in a human donor in good health (CMV status not recorded). Some clones in this sample may be carry-over from other donors' samples. The sequencing sample was made of CD8+ T cells from PBMCs. The V call is TRBV7-6, the J call TRBJ1-2; weak D call: TRBD1 (5 bases). CDR3 region: CASTKTAGGEGYGYTF. The CDR3 nucleotides read TGTGCCAGCACCAAAACGGCCGGAGGGGAGGGCTATGGCTACACCTTC. Filled out from reference TRBV7-6 and TRBJ1-2, the complete variable domain reads GAGVSQSPRYKVTKRGQDVALRCDPISGHVSLYWYRQALGQGPEFLTYFNYEAQQDKSGLPNDRFSAERPEGSISTLTIQRTEQRDSAMYRCASTKTAGGEGYGYTFGSGTRLTVV.